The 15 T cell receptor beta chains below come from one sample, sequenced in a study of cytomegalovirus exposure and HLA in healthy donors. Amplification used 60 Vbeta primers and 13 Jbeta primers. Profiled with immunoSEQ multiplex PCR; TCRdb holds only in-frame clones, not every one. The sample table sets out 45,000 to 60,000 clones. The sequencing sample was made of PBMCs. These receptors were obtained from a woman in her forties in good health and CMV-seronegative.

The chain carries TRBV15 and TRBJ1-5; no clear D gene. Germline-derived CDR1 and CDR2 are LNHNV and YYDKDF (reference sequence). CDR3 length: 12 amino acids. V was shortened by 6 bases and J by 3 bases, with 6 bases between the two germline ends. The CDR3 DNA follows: TGTGCCACCAGTTCGTCCAATCAGCCCCAGCATTTT. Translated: CATSSSNQPQHF. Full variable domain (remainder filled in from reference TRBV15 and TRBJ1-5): DAMVIQNPRYQVTQFGKPVTLSCSQTLNHNVMYWYQQKSSQAPKLLFHYYDKDFNNEADTPDNFQSRRPNTSFCFLDIRSPGLGDTAMYLCATSSSNQPQHFGDGTRLSIL.

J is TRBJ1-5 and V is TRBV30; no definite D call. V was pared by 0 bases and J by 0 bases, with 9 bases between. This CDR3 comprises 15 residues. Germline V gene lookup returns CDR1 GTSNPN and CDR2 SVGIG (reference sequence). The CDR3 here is CAWSVGLTSNQPQHF. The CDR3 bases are TGTGCCTGGAGTGTTGGGCTGACTAGCAATCAGCCCCAGCATTTT.

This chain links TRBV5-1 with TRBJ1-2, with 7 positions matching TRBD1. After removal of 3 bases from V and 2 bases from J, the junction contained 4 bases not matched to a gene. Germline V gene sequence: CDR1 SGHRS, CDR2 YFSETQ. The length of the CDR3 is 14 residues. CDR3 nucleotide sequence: TGCGCCAGCAGCTCCGGGACAGCGAACTATGGCTACACCTTC. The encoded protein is CASSSGTANYGYTF.

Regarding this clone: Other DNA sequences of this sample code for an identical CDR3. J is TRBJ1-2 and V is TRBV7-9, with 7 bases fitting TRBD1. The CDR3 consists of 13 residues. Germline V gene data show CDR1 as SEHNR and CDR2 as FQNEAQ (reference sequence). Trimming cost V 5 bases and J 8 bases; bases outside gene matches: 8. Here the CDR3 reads CASSPPQGGGYTF. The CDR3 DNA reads TGTGCCAGCAGCCCGCCCCAGGGGGGAGGCTACACCTTC. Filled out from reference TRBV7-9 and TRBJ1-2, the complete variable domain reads DTGVSQNPRHKITKRGQNVTFRCDPISEHNRLYWYRQTLGQGPEFLTYFQNEAQLEKSRLLSDRFSAERPKGSFSTLEIQRTEQGDSAMYLCASSPPQGGGYTFGSGTRLTVV.

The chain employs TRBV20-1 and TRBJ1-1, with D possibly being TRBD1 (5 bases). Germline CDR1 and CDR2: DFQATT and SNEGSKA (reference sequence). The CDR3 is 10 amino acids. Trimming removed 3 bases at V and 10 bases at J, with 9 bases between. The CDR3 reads CSASTTGAFF. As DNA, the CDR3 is TGCAGTGCTAGCACCACAGGAGCTTTCTTT.

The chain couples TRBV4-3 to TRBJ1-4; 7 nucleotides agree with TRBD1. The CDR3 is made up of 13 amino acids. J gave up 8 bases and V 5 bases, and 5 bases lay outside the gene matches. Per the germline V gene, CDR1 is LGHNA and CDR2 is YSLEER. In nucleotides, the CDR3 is TGCGCCAGCAGCGGGACAGAGCGGGAAAAACTGTTTTTT. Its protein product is CASSGTEREKLFF.

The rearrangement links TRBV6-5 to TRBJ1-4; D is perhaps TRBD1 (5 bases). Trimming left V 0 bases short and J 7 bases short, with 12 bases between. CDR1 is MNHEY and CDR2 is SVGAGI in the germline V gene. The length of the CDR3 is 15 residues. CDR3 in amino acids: CASSYSRSGGEKLFF. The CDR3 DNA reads TGTGCCAGCAGTTACTCCCGGTCCGGGGGTGAAAAACTGTTTTTT.

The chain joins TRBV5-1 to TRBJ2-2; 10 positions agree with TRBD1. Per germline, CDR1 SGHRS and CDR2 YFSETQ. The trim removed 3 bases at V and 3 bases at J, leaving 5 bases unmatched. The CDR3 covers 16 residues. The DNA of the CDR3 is TGCGCCAGCAGCTCGGGCGGGACAGGGGACACCGGGGAGCTGTTTTTT. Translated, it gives CASSSGGTGDTGELFF.

CDR3 bases: TGTGCCAGTAGTATCTACAACGGGAACACCATATATTTT. It specifies CASSIYNGNTIYF. V is TRBV19 and J is TRBJ1-3; D ambiguous. V was shortened by 3 bases and J by 7 bases, with 10 bases between the two germline ends. The CDR3 has 13 residues. CDR1 LNHDA and CDR2 SQIVND come from the germline V gene (reference sequence).

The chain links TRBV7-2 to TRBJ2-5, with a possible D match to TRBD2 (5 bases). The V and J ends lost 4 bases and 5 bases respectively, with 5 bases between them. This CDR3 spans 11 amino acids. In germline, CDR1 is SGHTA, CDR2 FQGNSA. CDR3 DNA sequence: TGTGCCAGCAGCTCGGGGGAGACCCAGTACTTC. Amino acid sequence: CASSSGETQYF.

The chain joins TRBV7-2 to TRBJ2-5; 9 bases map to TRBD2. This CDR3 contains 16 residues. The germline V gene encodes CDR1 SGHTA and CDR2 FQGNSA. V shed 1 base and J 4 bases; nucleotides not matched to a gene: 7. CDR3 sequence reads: CASSLVASGVGETQYF. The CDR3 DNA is TGTGCCAGCAGCTTAGTGGCTAGCGGGGTGGGAGAGACCCAGTACTTC. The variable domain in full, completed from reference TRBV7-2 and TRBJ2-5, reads GAGVSQSPSNKVTEKGKDVELRCDPISGHTALYWYRQSLGQGLEFLIYFQGNSAPDKSGLPSDRFSAERTGGSVSTLTIQRTQQEDSAVYLCASSLVASGVGETQYFGPGTRLLVL.

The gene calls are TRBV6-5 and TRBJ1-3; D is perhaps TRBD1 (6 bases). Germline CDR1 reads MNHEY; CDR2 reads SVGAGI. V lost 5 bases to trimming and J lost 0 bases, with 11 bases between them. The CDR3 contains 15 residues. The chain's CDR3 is CASSTDRSSGNTIYF. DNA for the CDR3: TGTGCCAGCAGTACCGACAGGAGCTCTGGAAACACCATATATTTT.

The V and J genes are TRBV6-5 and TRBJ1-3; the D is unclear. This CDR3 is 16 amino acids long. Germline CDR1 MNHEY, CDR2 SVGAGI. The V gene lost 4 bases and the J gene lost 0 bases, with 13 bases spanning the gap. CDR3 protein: CASSSNAESSGNTIYF. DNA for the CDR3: TGTGCCAGCAGTTCCAACGCGGAGAGCTCTGGAAACACCATATATTTT.

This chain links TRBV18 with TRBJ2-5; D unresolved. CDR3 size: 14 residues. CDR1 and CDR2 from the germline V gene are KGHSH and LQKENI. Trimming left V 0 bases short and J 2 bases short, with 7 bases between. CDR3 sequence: CASSPPASQETQYF. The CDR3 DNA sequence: TGTGCCAGCTCACCACCGGCCAGTCAAGAGACCCAGTACTTC.

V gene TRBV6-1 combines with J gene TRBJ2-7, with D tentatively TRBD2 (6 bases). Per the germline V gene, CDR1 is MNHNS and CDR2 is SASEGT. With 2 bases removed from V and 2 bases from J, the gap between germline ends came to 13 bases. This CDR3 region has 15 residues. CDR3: CASSETPGDAYEQYF. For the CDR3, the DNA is TGTGCCAGCAGTGAAACGCCGGGGGACGCCTACGAGCAGTACTTC.